The rows below give T cell receptor beta chains drawn from one sample of a study of T cells expressing NK-cell markers. TCRdb reanalyzed the 5' RACE reads and collapses them to one entry per CDR3 protein, without DNA. Its table lists around 470,000 distinct CDR3 sequences. The specimen sequenced was blood T cells: a sorted CD56 or NKG2C T cell subset, CD4+ or CD8+ T cells, or bulk PBMC T cells (not recorded which). The receptors derive from a woman aged 45-65 years in good health. Each CDR3 is given with its conserved first and last residue. The order of the fields is V gene, J gene, CDR3 protein.

TRBV24-1	TRBJ2-1	CATSDLGRNYNEQFF
TRBV4-1	TRBJ2-4	CASSLRTSGRSGNIQYF
TRBV12-3/TRBV12-4	TRBJ2-5	CASSLALATGETQYF
TRBV20-1	TRBJ2-5	CSARDSQGDSETQYF
TRBV6-1	TRBJ1-2	CASRLRQPDYGYTF
TRBV3-1	TRBJ2-5	CASSLFGYQETQYF
TRBV24-1	TRBJ2-1	CATSDPSGSTSYNEQFF
TRBV12-3/TRBV12-4	TRBJ2-6	CAVPGGIGSGANVLTF
TRBV11-2	TRBJ2-1	CASSLITSGLFVEQFF
TRBV20-1	TRBJ2-1	CSARMVAEQFF
TRBV5-1	TRBJ2-6	CASSLVLAGLSGANVLTF
TRBV6-5	TRBJ2-3	CASRKNTGWSEADTQYF
TRBV20-1	TRBJ2-1	CSAPGSSNEQFF
TRBV6-6	TRBJ2-7	CASSRALGDGSTYEQYF
TRBV6-6	TRBJ1-1	CASSKKGGRTEAFF
TRBV5-1	TRBJ2-2	CATTSGRSGYTGELFF
TRBV6-5	TRBJ2-2	CASSKGDTRLAYVPGELFF
TRBV14	TRBJ2-3	CASSQASGVSTDTQYF
TRBV2	TRBJ1-5	CASSAIVGNQPQHF
TRBV12-3/TRBV12-4	TRBJ2-7	CASSPFGQGEYEQYF
TRBV5-1	TRBJ1-5	CASSLRPRDRAVQPQHF
TRBV25-1	TRBJ2-1	CASSAVTQIQFF
TRBV5-1	TRBJ2-3	CASSSTTGPTDTQYF
TRBV12-3/TRBV12-4	TRBJ2-7	CASSFSQGNEQYF
TRBV29-1	TRBJ2-5	CSVRGRVGVETQYF
TRBV20-1	TRBJ2-1	CSAIIAGRLYEQFF